This T cell receptor beta chain comes out of a study of post-analysis software for immune sequencing data. Study-level findings and limits: Elevated frequency relative to controls characterized several TRBV segments in patients, TRBV5-6, TRBV5-1 and TRBV20-1 among them.

As regards this clonotype: Its cognate antigen is unknown.

V gave up 1 base and J gave up 4 bases; unmatched junction bases: 6. CDR1 and CDR2 (germline): MNHEY, SMNVEV (reference sequence). There are 16 residues in the CDR3. Prepared libraries of TCR beta cDNA carried unique molecular identifiers. TCRdb ran MiXCR on the PCR reads and lists one entry per CDR3 protein. Of 250,000 to 300,000 distinct CDR3 sequences in the sample, 35% to 40% were seen once. Sequenced: blood. This rearrangement joins TRBV27 to TRBJ1-5; 8 bases agree with TRBD1. The sequence derives from a girl aged 5-17 years with multiple sclerosis. CDR3 nucleotides: TGTGCCAGCAGTTTATACGGCGGACAGGGAAATCAGCCCCAGCATTTT. Translated: CASSLYGGQGNQPQHF.